Listed below are T cell receptor beta chains from one sample, sequenced in a study of blood T cell repertoires in COVID-19. Using immunoSEQ multiplex PCR, the repertoire was profiled, and TCRdb retains in-frame clones only, with some absent. The repertoire includes nearly 350,000 clones, around 83% of them detected once, and 2.5% to 3% sits in the top ten. The sample taken for sequencing was peripheral blood. The receptor source for this set is a man aged 25 to 40 with active or convalescent COVID-19. Both conserved end residues are part of each CDR3. The D gene is left open where the match is weak. The size entry is marked missing in some rows and otherwise reads once, few, many or a size class.

v_call: TRBV6-2/TRBV6-3
cdr3_length: 15
j_call: TRBJ1-3
d_call: -
clone_size: once
cdr3_nt: TGTGCCAGCAGCCCAGACGGGAACTCTGGAAACACCATATATTTT
cdr3_aa: CASSPDGNSGNTIYF

v_call: TRBV6-5
cdr3_length: 14
j_call: TRBJ2-7
d_call: TRBD1
clone_size: -
cdr3_nt: TGTGCCAGCAGCCGACAGGGGAGCTCCTACGAGCAGTACTTC
cdr3_aa: CASSRQGSSYEQYF

v_call: TRBV27
cdr3_length: 16
j_call: TRBJ1-1
d_call: TRBD1
clone_size: few
cdr3_nt: TGTGCCAGCAGTTCTCCCGGGACAGGGCGGAGGACTGAAGCTTTCTTT
cdr3_aa: CASSSPGTGRRTEAFF

v_call: TRBV7-2
cdr3_length: 13
j_call: TRBJ2-5
d_call: -
clone_size: -
cdr3_nt: TGTGCCAGCAGCTTACTGGGGGGTGAGACCCAGTACTTC
cdr3_aa: CASSLLGGETQYF

v_call: TRBV30
cdr3_length: 14
j_call: TRBJ2-5
d_call: -
clone_size: -
cdr3_nt: TGTGCCTGGAGAGCTACAGGGATCCAAGAGACCCAGTACTTC
cdr3_aa: CAWRATGIQETQYF

v_call: TRBV3-1/TRBV3-2
cdr3_length: 15
j_call: TRBJ2-1
d_call: TRBD2
clone_size: -
cdr3_nt: TGTGCCAGCAGCCAAGGTTCCGGGGGGATCAATGAGCAGTTCTTC
cdr3_aa: CASSQGSGGINEQFF

v_call: TRBV18
cdr3_length: 15
j_call: TRBJ2-1
d_call: -
clone_size: -
cdr3_nt: TGTGCCAGCTCGCCCCGGGGGAGCTCCTACAATGAGCAGTTCTTC
cdr3_aa: CASSPRGSSYNEQFF

v_call: TRBV20-1
cdr3_length: 11
j_call: TRBJ2-7
d_call: -
clone_size: once
cdr3_nt: TGCAGTGCTATGGACATTTACGAGCAGTACTTC
cdr3_aa: CSAMDIYEQYF

v_call: TRBV7-2
cdr3_length: 13
j_call: TRBJ2-3
d_call: -
clone_size: -
cdr3_nt: TGTGCCAGCAGCTTTCTAGGGGCAGATACGCAGTATTTT
cdr3_aa: CASSFLGADTQYF

v_call: TRBV19
cdr3_length: 13
j_call: TRBJ2-7
d_call: -
clone_size: -
cdr3_nt: TGTGCCAGCTTTGGACGGGACTCCTACGAGCAGTACTTC
cdr3_aa: CASFGRDSYEQYF

v_call: TRBV25-1
cdr3_length: 15
j_call: TRBJ1-1
d_call: -
clone_size: -
cdr3_nt: TGTGCCAGCAGTGAATATCGAGGGGGGGGCACTGAAGCTTTCTTT
cdr3_aa: CASSEYRGGGTEAFF

v_call: TRBV19
cdr3_length: 17
j_call: TRBJ1-1
d_call: -
clone_size: -
cdr3_nt: TGTGCCAGTAGTCCAAACCCCGGACAGCTAATACGCAATGAAGCTTTCTTT
cdr3_aa: CASSPNPGQLIRNEAFF

v_call: TRBV6-1
cdr3_length: 14
j_call: TRBJ1-4
d_call: -
clone_size: -
cdr3_nt: TGTGCCAGCAGTGAAATACCAGGGAATGAAAAACTGTTTTTT
cdr3_aa: CASSEIPGNEKLFF

v_call: TRBV27
cdr3_length: 14
j_call: TRBJ1-1
d_call: -
clone_size: once
cdr3_nt: TGTGCCTGCCCGGGGGGTAGAGCGGGGACTGAAGCTTTCTTT
cdr3_aa: CACPGGRAGTEAFF

v_call: TRBV24-1
cdr3_length: 16
j_call: TRBJ2-1
d_call: TRBD1
clone_size: once
cdr3_nt: TGTGCCACCAGTGATTTTTTGGGACAGGGGAGGGATGAGCAGTTCTTC
cdr3_aa: CATSDFLGQGRDEQFF

v_call: TRBV2
cdr3_length: 13
j_call: TRBJ2-7
d_call: TRBD2
clone_size: -
cdr3_nt: TGTGCCAGCATGGGGGGGGGACGCTACGAGCAGTACTTC
cdr3_aa: CASMGGGRYEQYF

v_call: TRBV10-3
cdr3_length: 13
j_call: TRBJ1-5
d_call: TRBD1
clone_size: few
cdr3_nt: TGTGCCATCATAATACAGGGGTATCAGCCCCAGCATTTT
cdr3_aa: CAIIIQGYQPQHF

v_call: TRBV14
cdr3_length: 15
j_call: TRBJ1-1
d_call: -
clone_size: -
cdr3_nt: TGTGCCAGCAGCCAACCCTCAGCGGGGGGCACTGAAGCTTTCTTT
cdr3_aa: CASSQPSAGGTEAFF

v_call: TRBV4-1
cdr3_length: 14
j_call: TRBJ1-2
d_call: TRBD1
clone_size: -
cdr3_nt: TGCGCCAGCAGCCACACACAGGGGCGGGATGGCTACACCTTC
cdr3_aa: CASSHTQGRDGYTF

v_call: TRBV9
cdr3_length: 11
j_call: TRBJ1-1
d_call: -
clone_size: once
cdr3_nt: TGTGCCAGCAGCCCCTATCCAGAAGCTTTCTTT
cdr3_aa: CASSPYPEAFF

v_call: TRBV10-2
cdr3_length: 14
j_call: TRBJ1-1
d_call: -
clone_size: -
cdr3_nt: TGCGCCAGCAGTGAGCCTACCCTTAACACTGAAGCTTTCTTT
cdr3_aa: CASSEPTLNTEAFF

v_call: TRBV10-2
cdr3_length: 15
j_call: TRBJ1-5
d_call: TRBD1
clone_size: -
cdr3_nt: TGCGCCAGCAGTGGGCGAGGGGGCAACAATCAGCCCCAGCATTTT
cdr3_aa: CASSGRGGNNQPQHF

v_call: TRBV3-1/TRBV3-2
cdr3_length: 15
j_call: TRBJ2-7
d_call: TRBD1
clone_size: -
cdr3_nt: TGTGCCAGCAGCCAAGGGCTGGACAGGGACTACGAGCAGTACTTC
cdr3_aa: CASSQGLDRDYEQYF

v_call: TRBV11-3
cdr3_length: 16
j_call: TRBJ1-2
d_call: -
clone_size: -
cdr3_nt: TGTGCCAGCAGCCCCCCGGGAGGGGGAGTAAACTATGGCTACACCTTC
cdr3_aa: CASSPPGGGVNYGYTF

v_call: TRBV11-2
cdr3_length: 16
j_call: TRBJ1-4
d_call: -
clone_size: once
cdr3_nt: TGTGCCAGCAGCTTGGCAGGGTTTTTGGCTAATGAAAAACTGTTTTTT
cdr3_aa: CASSLAGFLANEKLFF

v_call: TRBV29-1
cdr3_length: 14
j_call: TRBJ1-2
d_call: TRBD1
clone_size: -
cdr3_nt: TGCAGCGTGGGAGGACAGGGCATGGGCTATGGCTACACCTTC
cdr3_aa: CSVGGQGMGYGYTF

v_call: TRBV5-1
cdr3_length: 17
j_call: TRBJ1-1
d_call: TRBD1
clone_size: -
cdr3_nt: TGCGCCAGCAGCTTGAGTCCGGGACAGGGAGACCCGAGGGGGGCTTTCTTT
cdr3_aa: CASSLSPGQGDPRGAFF

v_call: TRBV7-2
cdr3_length: 18
j_call: TRBJ1-2
d_call: -
clone_size: -
cdr3_nt: TGTGCCAGCAGCTTAGAGCCAGGAATACCATTGACTAACTATGGCTACACCTTC
cdr3_aa: CASSLEPGIPLTNYGYTF

v_call: TRBV7-9
cdr3_length: 14
j_call: TRBJ1-2
d_call: -
clone_size: few
cdr3_nt: TGTGCCAGCACCCAGGTCGGGAATGGGTATGGCTACACCTTC
cdr3_aa: CASTQVGNGYGYTF

v_call: TRBV6-2/TRBV6-3
cdr3_length: 17
j_call: TRBJ2-1
d_call: -
clone_size: -
cdr3_nt: TGTGCCAGCAGTTACGAAGTCGGGTTCAGCTCCTACAATGAGCAGTTCTTC
cdr3_aa: CASSYEVGFSSYNEQFF

v_call: TRBV18
cdr3_length: 15
j_call: TRBJ1-1
d_call: TRBD1
clone_size: -
cdr3_nt: TGTGCCAGCTCCCTCACGGACAGGGGGGGCACTGAAGCTTTCTTT
cdr3_aa: CASSLTDRGGTEAFF

v_call: TRBV7-9
cdr3_length: 13
j_call: TRBJ2-3
d_call: -
clone_size: few
cdr3_nt: TGTGCCAGCAGCTCCGAGGGAGTGGATACGCAGTATTTT
cdr3_aa: CASSSEGVDTQYF